This TCR beta chain derives from a study of long-term antiretroviral therapy in people with HIV. Study-level findings and limits: ART adherence, viral resistance and therapy changes went unrecorded. The repertoire was dominated at all time points by clones expanded before ART.

Runs used v3.0 of the immunoSEQ assay and were done at survey level. The table came from immunoSEQ multiplex PCR; TCRdb's copy has only in-frame clones and leaves some out. The sample shows 30,000 to 35,000 clones, over 70% of them seen only once. A note on this clone: Its specificity is unknown.

CDR3 length: 14 amino acids. V was pared by 7 bases and J by 0 bases, with 13 bases between. The germline gives CDR1 SQVTM, CDR2 ANQGSEA. The input for sequencing was unsorted PBMCs, taken 3.1 years after starting antiretroviral therapy. This clonotype was obtained from a woman between 50 and 59 years old with HIV. This rearrangement joins TRBV29-1 to TRBJ2-1, with a tentative D call TRBD2 (6 bases). DNA of the CDR3: TGCAGCGCGTTCGGGGGTAGCTCCTACAATGAGCAGTTCTTC. Its translation is CSAFGGSSYNEQFF.